A selection of T cell receptor beta chains follows, all from one sample in a study of vaccination effects on CD4 cells after COVID-19. Their antigen targets remain unknown. Profiling relied on immunoSEQ multiplex PCR, and the TCRdb table lists in-frame clones only, not all of them. The sample has 40,000 to 50,000 clones; under 85% are singletons. The sequenced sample was CD4+ T cells from PBMCs cultured with HCoV-OC43 spike peptides, obtained after COVID-19 vaccination. The source is a human donor who received a COVID-19 vaccine. The CDR3 runs from the conserved cysteine through the conserved F or W.

J	V	CDR3
TRBJ2-5	TRBV30	CAGALKGAGETQYF
TRBJ2-6	TRBV3-1/TRBV3-2	CASSQSHAGANVLTF
TRBJ2-7	TRBV27	CASSLSGTGTYEQYF
TRBJ2-7	TRBV18	CASSARTLAYEQYF
TRBJ2-1	TRBV5-5	CASSLAGSPNNEQFF
TRBJ2-5	TRBV29-1	CSVRDRPKETQYF
TRBJ1-1	TRBV12-3/TRBV12-4	CASSSGAEAFF
TRBJ2-7	TRBV3-1/TRBV3-2	CASSQDGGLAGGREQYF
TRBJ2-3	TRBV4-1	CASSQRTDTQYF
TRBJ1-3	TRBV7-9	CASSFRPWGSPGNTIYF
TRBJ1-2	TRBV19	CASSNINGANYGYTF
TRBJ2-5	TRBV5-1	CASSLGDHQETQYF
TRBJ2-2	TRBV9	CASSLRSANTGELFF
TRBJ2-7	TRBV6-5	CASSSTGGLDEQYF
TRBJ1-1	TRBV6-4	CASRRTGNTEAFF
TRBJ1-1	TRBV18	CATKGGGGMNTEAFF
TRBJ2-1	TRBV4-1	CASSQVGRGGRNEQFF
TRBJ1-2	TRBV5-4	CASSRSVDNYGYTF
TRBJ1-1	TRBV5-6	CASSPSPGGTEAFF
TRBJ1-4	TRBV2	CASSDGRANEKLFF
TRBJ1-1	TRBV5-4	CASSLEVGEAFF
TRBJ2-7	TRBV6-2/TRBV6-3	CASSLQSYEQYF
TRBJ1-5	TRBV6-6	CASRRTGTDYQPQHF
TRBJ2-7	TRBV11-2	CASSFGLAAYEQYF
TRBJ1-1	TRBV3-1/TRBV3-2	CASSSNSGTEAFF
TRBJ1-5	TRBV12-5	CASGLLQGRAQPQHF
TRBJ2-5	TRBV29-1	CSVEQLQGTQYF
TRBJ1-4	TRBV29-1	CSVGAGTGSEKLFF
TRBJ2-7	TRBV24-1	CATSDLAYSYEQYF
TRBJ1-1	TRBV9	CASSVAETEAFF
TRBJ2-7	TRBV24-1	CATSVGGTTTYEQYF
TRBJ2-5	TRBV6-5	CASSYRGRGETQYF
TRBJ1-3	TRBV4-1	CASSQDRQGLVGSGNTIYF
TRBJ1-2	TRBV3-1/TRBV3-2	CASSQGRDKGYTF
TRBJ2-5	TRBV12-3/TRBV12-4	CASSSTGEETQYF
TRBJ2-3	TRBV27	CASSSPLAGGTDTQYF
TRBJ1-3	TRBV5-1	CASSPTLSGNTIYF
TRBJ2-1	TRBV5-1	CASSFQGRGNEQFF
TRBJ2-7	TRBV5-1	CASSSSGQNYEQYF
TRBJ2-7	TRBV16	CASSPSGQGAGEQYF
TRBJ1-1	TRBV27	CASSLRGSTEAFF
TRBJ1-1	TRBV6-5	CASSNQMNTEAFF
TRBJ1-6	TRBV19	CASRTGDQLGTGTSPLHF
TRBJ1-6	TRBV4-1	CASRAGTGIHNSPLHF
TRBJ1-2	TRBV3-1/TRBV3-2	CASSQVEQQGNGYTF